This section outlines one T cell receptor (beta chain) sequence together with its context. V was pared by 7 bases and J by 8 bases, with 21 bases between. In germline, CDR1 is SQVTM, CDR2 ANQGSEA. The CDR3 runs 14 residues. This sample was included in a study of blood T cell repertoires in COVID-19. Study overall: PBMCs, B-cell-depleted T cells, or T cells provided the cDNA or gDNA that made up the material.

Study processing details: Reference gene primer amplification gave estimated nucleated cell counts. Sequenced by immunoSEQ multiplex PCR; TCRdb stores in-frame clones only, minus some. V and J calls and clone size are given by that table; D and trimming were obtained from the DNA. The sample holds approximately 530,000 clones, 85% to 90% seen once. This chain uses TRBV29-1 with TRBJ1-3; maybe TRBD1 (5 bases). The source material was peripheral blood. The receptor was isolated from a woman in her fifties or sixties with COVID-19, enrolled during active disease. The CDR3 nucleotides read TGCAGCGCCGCAAAGACAGTACCTATGGACACCATATATTTT. This codes for CSAAKTVPMDTIYF. Full variable domain (missing parts from reference TRBV29-1 and TRBJ1-3): SAVISQKPSRDICQRGTSLTIQCQVDSQVTMMFWYRQQPGQSLTLIATANQGSEATYESGFVIDKFPISRPNLTFSTLTVSNMSPEDSSIYLCSAAKTVPMDTIYFGEGSWLTVV.